The 11 T cell receptor beta chains below come from one sample, sequenced in a study of blood T cells in healthy people across ages. For the second PCR, which ran for roughly 6 to 11 cycles, a sample-barcoded 5' primer and a J-beta primer mix were used. TCRdb fed the 5' RACE reads into MiXCR, producing one record per CDR3 protein. Here the sample spans some 1.5 million distinct CDR3 sequences, 28% being singletons. The sequencing sample was made of blood. The origin of the receptors is a woman in her 30s in good health.

This rearrangement joins TRBV4-2 to TRBJ2-3; perhaps TRBD2 as D (7 bases). This CDR3 contains 16 residues. The V gene's germline CDR1 is LGHNA and CDR2 YNFKEQ. The V and J ends lost 1 base and 4 bases respectively, with 15 bases between them. CDR3 DNA: TGTGCCAGCAGCCAAGTAGCGAAGGGGGGGGCAGATACGCAGTATTTT. Its protein is CASSQVAKGGADTQYF.

The chain recombines TRBV7-2 with TRBJ2-7; D unclear. V lost 2 bases and J lost 3, with 8 bases in between. CDR1 SGHTA and CDR2 FQGNSA come from the germline V gene. There are 13 residues in the CDR3. The CDR3 nucleotides are TGTGCCAGCAGCTTAAAACAGTTCTACGAGCAGTACTTC. Translating it yields CASSLKQFYEQYF.

In its sample, this clonotype was seen a few times. The rearrangement joins TRBV5-1 to TRBJ1-2; perhaps TRBD1 as D (6 bases). This CDR3 region has 14 residues. In germline, CDR1 is SGHRS, CDR2 YFSETQ. V was cut by 4 bases and J by 3 bases, with 13 bases left in between. The CDR3 loop reads CASSMSGGDYGYTF. CDR3 in DNA: TGCGCCAGCAGCATGTCCGGGGGCGACTATGGCTACACCTTC.

The genes are TRBV20-1 and TRBJ1-2; weak D call: TRBD1 (5 bases). CDR1 and CDR2 (germline): DFQATT, SNEGSKA (reference sequence). CDR3 length: 15 residues. V was pared by 2 bases and J by 0 bases, with 13 bases between. CDR3 coding DNA: TGCAGTGCTAGACGGGGGAGAGGGTCTAACTATGGCTACACCTTC. Translation gives CSARRGRGSNYGYTF.

The chain links TRBV5-1 to TRBJ2-7, with 9 nucleotides matching TRBD1. V shed 4 bases, J shed 1 base, and the junction held 9 bases outside the gene matches. This CDR3 region has 16 residues. CDR1 SGHRS and CDR2 YFSETQ come from the germline V gene. Here the CDR3 reads CASSTNAGTGSYEQYF. As DNA, the CDR3 is TGCGCCAGCAGCACAAACGCCGGGACAGGGTCCTACGAGCAGTACTTC.

J is TRBJ1-5 and V is TRBV4-1; D is uncertain. The CDR3 covers 14 residues. Deletions cut 0 bases from V and 3 bases from J, with 6 bases between. The germline gives CDR1 MGHRA, CDR2 YSYEKL. The CDR3 DNA reads TGCGCCAGCAGCCAAGATTCTAACAATCAGCCCCAGCATTTT. This gives the protein CASSQDSNNQPQHF.

Turning to this clonotype: A read error may be the cause here, since a much bigger clone is one base away. The chain carries TRBV29-1 and TRBJ1-2; D gene ambiguous. The CDR3 has 12 amino acids. The germline gives CDR1 SQVTM, CDR2 ANQGSEA. This CDR3 reads CCVASSYYGYTF. The CDR3, as DNA: TGCTGCGTTGCGTCCAGTTACTATGGCTACACCTTC.

This clonotype was seen many times. J is TRBJ2-7 and V is TRBV12-3 or TRBV12-4; 7 nucleotides agree with TRBD1. Germline trimming cut 2 bases from V and 2 bases from J; bases unmatched to any gene: 3. CDR3 length: 14 residues. The CDR3 DNA reads as TGTGCCAGCAGTTTATCCGGACAGGCCTACGAGCAGTACTTC. Translated, it gives CASSLSGQAYEQYF.

The chain carries TRBV5-1 and TRBJ2-1, with 11 bases that match TRBD2. With 3 bases clipped from V and 5 bases from J, the junction kept 4 bases outside the gene matches. There are 15 residues in the CDR3. Germline V lookup: CDR1 SGHRS, CDR2 YFSETQ. The CDR3 DNA sequence: TGCGCCAGCAGCTCGACTAGCGGGGCAAACAATGAGCAGTTCTTC. It specifies CASSSTSGANNEQFF.

The chain employs TRBV7-3 and TRBJ1-6; D remains ambiguous. This CDR3 is 15 amino acids long. In germline, CDR1 is SGHTA, CDR2 FQGTGA. The V end was cut by 2 bases, the J end by 7 bases, with 12 bases between. This chain's CDR3 is CASSLDGLTNSPLHF. The CDR3 nucleotides are TGTGCCAGCAGCTTAGACGGACTGACAAATTCACCCCTCCACTTT.

The genes are TRBV7-9 and TRBJ2-1, with unresolved D. Germline-derived CDR1 and CDR2 are SEHNR and FQNEAQ (reference sequence). The CDR3 spans 17 residues. V lost 2 bases and J lost 0, with 14 bases in between. The CDR3 sequence is CASSLLGSSGSYNEQFF. Written as DNA, the CDR3 is TGTGCCAGCAGCTTATTGGGAAGCTCCGGCTCCTACAATGAGCAGTTCTTC.